These T cell receptor beta chains were read from a single sample in a study of beta chain features in type 1 diabetes. The method was immunoSEQ multiplex PCR; TCRdb's version includes in-frame clones alone and lacks a portion of them. This sample has tens of thousands of clones, with roughly 66% found just once. The sequencing sample was made of Tregs from blood. These TCRs come from a man between 18 and 35 years old with type 1 diabetes. CDR3s include the opening cysteine and the closing phenylalanine or tryptophan. Fields, in order: D gene, V gene, clone size, J gene, CDR3 DNA, CDR3 protein. A D gene is named only where the DNA matches it firmly. Where a row states a size, it is once, few, many or the class of an expanded clone; other rows omit it.

>.|TRBV5-1|.|TRBJ1-2
TGCGCCAGCAGCTTTTCAGGGTCTAACTATGGCTACACCTTC
CASSFSGSNYGYTF
>TRBD1|TRBV29-1|few|TRBJ1-2
TGCAGCGTTGGACAGGGAAGCTACACCTTC
CSVGQGSYTF
>.|TRBV7-9|.|TRBJ2-5
TGTGCCAGCAGCTTTGGGCAGGCGTACCAAGAGACCCAGTACTTC
CASSFGQAYQETQYF
>.|TRBV25-1|.|TRBJ1-2
TGTGCCAGCAGCGCCAACATCTACTATGGCTACACCTTC
CASSANIYYGYTF
>TRBD1|TRBV6-5|.|TRBJ1-4
TGTGCCAGCAGTTTACAGGGGGCAGCTAATGAAAAACTGTTTTTT
CASSLQGAANEKLFF
>TRBD1|TRBV19|few|TRBJ1-2
TGTGCCACCTTCCCGAGACAGGGTGTGTTGTATGGCTACACCTTC
CATFPRQGVLYGYTF
>.|TRBV9|.|TRBJ2-3
TGTGCCAGCAGTTGGTCGGGATTCACAGATACGCAGTATTTT
CASSWSGFTDTQYF
>TRBD1|TRBV19|few|TRBJ2-1
TGTGCCAGTAGTATGAAACAGGGGGATGAGCAGTTCTTC
CASSMKQGDEQFF
>TRBD2|TRBV5-4|.|TRBJ2-7
TGTGCCAGCAGCCAATGGACTAGCGGGAGTCTCGAGCAGTACTTC
CASSQWTSGSLEQYF
>.|TRBV19|.|TRBJ1-2
TGTGCCAGTAGTTCCGCCGGGACTGCAAGGGGTTACACCTTC
CASSSAGTARGYTF
>TRBD1|TRBV27|few|TRBJ1-4
TGTGCCAGCAGTTCACAGGGGGAGGGAGAAAAACTGTTTTTT
CASSSQGEGEKLFF